A selection of T cell receptor beta chains follows, all from one sample in a study of T cells in localized non-small cell lung cancer. Repertoires were generated with immunoSEQ multiplex PCR, while TCRdb's copy carries only in-frame clones and drops some. This table holds 25,000 to 30,000 clones, about 81% found once. The specimen was peripheral blood, collected before any cancer treatment. The receptor set was obtained from a woman aged 35-75 years with stage I lung adenocarcinoma. CDR3s include the opening cysteine and the closing phenylalanine or tryptophan. D genes are given only for firm matches. Part of the rows lack a size; the others show once, few, many or a class for expanded clones.

NA,TRBV28,TRBD2,TRBJ2-7,TGTGCCAGCAGTACCTCTAGCGGGGGGGTGTACGAGCAGTACTTC,CASSTSSGGVYEQYF
NA,TRBV11-2,TRBD1,TRBJ2-1,TGTGCCAGCAGCCCGGACAGGGGTCGGGAGCAGTTCTTC,CASSPDRGREQFF
NA,TRBV14,NA,TRBJ2-1,TGTGCCAGCAGCCAGGAGGCGGGCAGGTTGTGGAATGAGCAGTTCTTC,CASSQEAGRLWNEQFF
NA,TRBV19,TRBD1,TRBJ1-1,TGTGCCAGTAGTATACTTTTAGGAACAGGGGAAACTGAAGCTTTCTTT,CASSILLGTGETEAFF
NA,TRBV29-1,NA,TRBJ2-7,TGCAGCGTTCTGACATACAGCTCCTACGAGCAGTACTTC,CSVLTYSSYEQYF
NA,TRBV5-4,NA,TRBJ2-2,TGTGCCAGCAGCTTGCAATTCGGGGAGCTGTTTTTT,CASSLQFGELFF
NA,TRBV5-1,NA,TRBJ1-1,TGCGCCAGCAGCTTGGAGATTATGGGCGGTGAAGCTTTCTTT,CASSLEIMGGEAFF
once,TRBV10-3,NA,TRBJ2-3,TGTGCCATCAGTGAGTCGAGTCAACAGACCGACACAGATACGCAGTATTTT,CAISESSQQTDTDTQYF
medium-sized,TRBV7-9,NA,TRBJ2-2,TGTGCCAGCAGCTTAGCGGGGGATTTGGCCGGGGAGCTGTTTTTT,CASSLAGDLAGELFF
NA,TRBV2,NA,TRBJ1-2,TGTGCCAGCAGTGTAGGGACATCGGTGGGCTACACCTTC,CASSVGTSVGYTF
NA,TRBV18,NA,TRBJ2-7,TGTGCCAGCTCACCTCCGGCGGGTTACGAGCAGTACTTC,CASSPPAGYEQYF
NA,TRBV7-2,TRBD2,TRBJ2-5,TGTGCCAGCAGCCCCCAGACTAGCAGGCAAGAGACCCAGTACTTC,CASSPQTSRQETQYF
NA,TRBV19,NA,TRBJ1-2,TGTGCCAGTAGTATGAGGGCAGGGCCCTATGGCTACACCTTC,CASSMRAGPYGYTF
NA,TRBV14,NA,TRBJ2-3,TGTGCCAGCAGCCAAGGGGGACTTGTTCTCCCCCCTTCTAGCACAGATACGCAGTATTTT,CASSQGGLVLPPSSTDTQYF
NA,TRBV5-8,NA,TRBJ1-2,TGTGCCAGCAGCTGGGACAATATTTATGGCTACACCTTC,CASSWDNIYGYTF
NA,TRBV4-3,NA,TRBJ1-2,TGCGCCAGCAGCCAAGGTACAGAATTCTATGGCTACACCTTC,CASSQGTEFYGYTF
once,TRBV7-8,NA,TRBJ2-6,TGTGCCAGCAGCTTGGCCGGGCTTGATTTCTCTGGGGCCAACGTCCTGACTTTC,CASSLAGLDFSGANVLTF
NA,TRBV11-2,NA,TRBJ1-2,TGTGCCAGCAGCCTCCAGGGTCCTGACATAGGTGGCTACACCTTC,CASSLQGPDIGGYTF
few,TRBV10-3,TRBD1,TRBJ2-7,TGTGCCATCGGGGGACAGGGTGGGTTAACCTACGAGCAGTACTTC,CAIGGQGGLTYEQYF
NA,TRBV9,TRBD1,TRBJ2-2,TGTGCCAGCAGCTCACCGACAGGGGGCACGAACACCGGGGAGCTGTTTTTT,CASSSPTGGTNTGELFF
NA,TRBV19,NA,TRBJ1-3,TGTGCCAGTAGTGCCATCAGGGGATCTGGAAACACCATATATTTT,CASSAIRGSGNTIYF
NA,TRBV10-2,NA,TRBJ2-7,TGCGCCAGCAGTGCTGGAGGGTACGAGCAGTACTTC,CASSAGGYEQYF
NA,TRBV11-3,TRBD2,TRBJ2-1,TGTGCCAGCAGCTTAGGCGCTAGCGGGGGGAGTATTGAGCAGTTCTTC,CASSLGASGGSIEQFF
NA,TRBV7-9,NA,TRBJ1-2,TGTGCCAGCAGCTTAGATGGCTATGGCTACACCTTC,CASSLDGYGYTF
NA,TRBV7-2,NA,TRBJ2-7,TGTGCCAGCAGCCTAGGACAGCCCTACGAGCAGTACTTC,CASSLGQPYEQYF
once,TRBV6-5,NA,TRBJ1-2,TGTGCCAGCAGTCTTGACTCTAACTATGGCTACACCTTC,CASSLDSNYGYTF
NA,TRBV19,NA,TRBJ2-2,TGTGCCAGTAGACCAACGGGGAACACCGGGGAGCTGTTTTTT,CASRPTGNTGELFF
NA,TRBV29-1,TRBD2,TRBJ2-3,TGCAGCGGAAGACTAGCGGGGGACTTCACAGATACGCAGTATTTT,CSGRLAGDFTDTQYF
NA,TRBV5-5,NA,TRBJ2-7,TGTGCCGGGGGCGGGGCGTCGGACGAGCAGTACTTC,CAGGGASDEQYF
few,TRBV6-4,NA,TRBJ1-1,TGTGCCAGCAGTGTAACCATGAACACTGAAGCTTTCTTT,CASSVTMNTEAFF
NA,TRBV5-1,TRBD1,TRBJ1-2,TGCGCCAGCAGACCGGACAGGACTATGGGGAACTATGGCTACACCTTC,CASRPDRTMGNYGYTF
NA,TRBV10-3,NA,TRBJ2-7,TGTGCCTCTGGGCCCTTACCCTACGAGCAGTACTTC,CASGPLPYEQYF
NA,TRBV4-1,NA,TRBJ2-7,TGCGCCAGCAGCCAAGGAGGCAGGGGGGGAAGCGAGCAGTACTTC,CASSQGGRGGSEQYF
few,TRBV10-1,NA,TRBJ1-1,TGCGCCAGCAGTGAGTCCCTGAACACTGAAGCTTTCTTT,CASSESLNTEAFF
NA,TRBV30,NA,TRBJ1-1,TGTGCCTGTATCGACCAGGCGAACACTGAAGCTTTCTTT,CACIDQANTEAFF
NA,TRBV7-2,NA,TRBJ2-3,TGTGCCAGCAGCCCCGATACAGATACGCAGTATTTT,CASSPDTDTQYF
NA,TRBV7-9,TRBD1,TRBJ2-7,TGTGCCAGCAGCCGACAGGGGTTTGACGAGCAGTACTTC,CASSRQGFDEQYF
NA,TRBV7-9,NA,TRBJ2-1,TGTGCCAGCAGCTTAAGTTCTGAGCAGTTCTTC,CASSLSSEQFF
NA,TRBV11-3,NA,TRBJ2-5,TGTGCCAGCAGCCCAGCGTTCCAAGAGACCCAGTACTTC,CASSPAFQETQYF
medium-sized,TRBV29-1,NA,TRBJ1-1,TGCAGCGTTGGTTGGGACGAAGCTTTCTTT,CSVGWDEAFF
NA,TRBV7-2,NA,TRBJ1-4,TGTGCCAGCTCCCCGGAACCGCTACCTAACGAAAAACTGTTTTTT,CASSPEPLPNEKLFF
NA,TRBV19,TRBD1,TRBJ2-1,TGTGCCAGTAGCTACTCAGGGACAGGGGTCGGCAATGAGCAGTTCTTC,CASSYSGTGVGNEQFF
NA,TRBV14,NA,TRBJ1-1,TGTGCCAGCAGCCAGCACTGGGGCACTGAAGCTTTCTTT,CASSQHWGTEAFF
NA,TRBV5-1,NA,TRBJ2-7,TGCGCCAGCAGCTTGGGGGGGGCGGGAGAGCAGTACTTC,CASSLGGAGEQYF
NA,TRBV30,NA,TRBJ1-2,TGTGCCTGGAGTGTAGGGCAGGGGTATGGCTACACCTTC,CAWSVGQGYGYTF
NA,TRBV25-1,TRBD1,TRBJ1-1,TGTGCCAGCAGTGCTTACCGTCCGGGACAGGGGAACACTGAAGCTTTCTTT,CASSAYRPGQGNTEAFF
NA,TRBV7-2,NA,TRBJ2-7,TGTGCCAGCAGCTTAGGTGTGGCGAGCTCCTACGAGCAGTACTTC,CASSLGVASSYEQYF
NA,TRBV7-2,NA,TRBJ1-5,TGTGCCAGCAGCTTAGACCTACAACTCAATCAGCCCCAGCATTTT,CASSLDLQLNQPQHF
NA,TRBV4-3,NA,TRBJ2-7,TGCGCCAGCAGCCAAGCCGGGTCCTACGAGCAGTACTTC,CASSQAGSYEQYF
NA,TRBV5-6,NA,TRBJ2-7,TGTGCCAGCAGCTTGAGGCAGGGGTTTGTCGAGCAGTACTTC,CASSLRQGFVEQYF
NA,TRBV7-8,TRBD1,TRBJ1-1,TGTGCCAGCAGCTACCCCCAAGACAGGGGGAAAGGGGATACTGAAGCTTTCTTT,CASSYPQDRGKGDTEAFF
NA,TRBV9,NA,TRBJ1-2,TGTGCCAGCAGCGTAGAAGTCCGGGGGGATCATGGCTACACCTTC,CASSVEVRGDHGYTF
NA,TRBV18,NA,TRBJ2-6,TGTGCCAGCTCATCAGGGAGTTCGGGGGCCAACGTCCTGACTTTC,CASSSGSSGANVLTF
NA,TRBV15,NA,TRBJ2-3,TGTGCCACCAGCAGAGTTGCATGGCGGGTAGAAAGCACAGATACGCAGTATTTT,CATSRVAWRVESTDTQYF